These 9 T cell receptor beta chains share one sample of origin, sequenced in a study of cytomegalovirus exposure and HLA in healthy donors. Use of 60 Vbeta and 13 Jbeta primers characterized the PCR. The repertoire was sequenced with immunoSEQ multiplex PCR; TCRdb's copy has only in-frame clones and lacks some. In the table there are 150,000 to 250,000 clones, under 90% of which are singletons. The source material was PBMCs. The receptors were sampled from a boy between 2 and 10 years old in good health and CMV-seronegative.

This clone appeared a few times. CDR3 in amino acids: CASSLSPGGTPLHF. CDR3 bases: TGTGCCAGCAGCTTGTCGCCCGGGGGTACACCCCTCCACTTT. This chain joins TRBV5-4 and TRBJ1-6, with D tentatively TRBD1 (5 bases). CDR3 length: 14 residues. V was pared by 1 base and J by 11 bases, with 13 bases between. Germline-derived CDR1 and CDR2 are SGHNT and YYREEE (reference sequence).

The chain uses TRBV7-9 and TRBJ2-3; weak D call: TRBD2 (6 bases). This CDR3 contains 12 residues. Germline CDR1 SEHNR, CDR2 FQNEAQ (reference sequence). The CDR3 DNA follows: TGTTCCGGGAGAGCGGAGGGAGATACGCAGTATTTT. Its translation: CSGRAEGDTQYF.

This clone was picked up a small number of times. The rearrangement links TRBV4-1 to TRBJ2-5; D perhaps matches TRBD2 (6 bases). This CDR3 region has 16 residues. The V end was cut by 1 base, the J end by 4 bases, with 16 bases between. Germline CDR1 and CDR2: MGHRA and YSYEKL. The CDR3 protein is CASSQAVSGVTETQYF. CDR3 sequence (DNA): TGCGCCAGCAGCCAAGCAGTTTCGGGGGTCACAGAGACCCAGTACTTC.

The chain couples TRBV27 to TRBJ2-3, with a tentative D call TRBD1 (5 bases). Germline loops: CDR1 MNHEY, CDR2 SMNVEV (reference sequence). CDR3 size: 13 residues. V was cut by 6 bases and J by 4 bases, with 11 bases left in between. The CDR3 reads CASRIPQADTQYF. The CDR3 DNA follows: TGTGCCAGCAGAATTCCACAGGCAGATACGCAGTATTTT.

This sequence joins TRBV7-6 and TRBJ2-1, with 7 bases lining up with TRBD2. The CDR3 sequence is 14 residues long. CDR1 and CDR2 from the germline V gene are SGHVS and FNYEAQ. After removal of 8 bases from V and 2 bases from J, the junction contained 6 bases not matched to a gene. In DNA, the CDR3 is TGTGCCAGCTGGGGGGGTGAGCCCTACAATGAGCAGTTCTTC. This gives the protein CASWGGEPYNEQFF.

The CDR3: CASSLGVGTVSGNTIYF. The DNA for the CDR3 is TGTGCCAGCAGCTTAGGAGTGGGCACTGTCTCTGGAAACACCATATATTTT. The chain couples TRBV7-8 to TRBJ1-3; no clear D gene. The germline V gene has CDR1 SGHVS and CDR2 FQNEAQ. V lost 1 base and J lost 0, with 13 bases in between. The CDR3 has 17 residues.

The chain recombines TRBV7-2 with TRBJ1-1; the D is unclear. The V gene's germline CDR1 is SGHTA and CDR2 FQGNSA. Trimming took 1 base from V and 11 from J, leaving 11 bases between them. This CDR3 is 12 amino acids long. The CDR3 here is CASSLGGIHAFF. CDR3 nucleotide sequence: TGTGCCAGCAGCTTAGGCGGGATTCATGCTTTCTTT. The whole variable domain, filled in from reference TRBV7-2 and TRBJ1-1, reads GAGVSQSPSNKVTEKGKDVELRCDPISGHTALYWYRQSLGQGLEFLIYFQGNSAPDKSGLPSDRFSAERTGGSVSTLTIQRTQQEDSAVYLCASSLGGIHAFFGQGTRLTVV.

This clone was seen once. One junction end disagrees with the germline gene, perhaps due to a read error. The gene calls are TRBV7-9 and TRBJ2-7, with 9 bases identical to TRBD2. This CDR3 spans 17 amino acids. Germline-derived CDR1 and CDR2 are SEHNR and FQNEAQ (reference sequence). The CDR3 DNA sequence: TGTGCCGGCAGCGCGACACTGACTAGCGGAAGCTCCTACGAGCAGTACTTC. As protein: CAGSATLTSGSSYEQYF.

The count of this clone is one. The rearrangement uses TRBV2 and TRBJ2-2, with TRBD1 matching 9 bases. Looked up from germline, CDR1 is SNHLY and CDR2 is FYNNEI. V shed 7 bases, J shed 4 bases, and the junction held 7 bases outside the gene matches. The CDR3 runs 15 residues. The CDR3 region is CASKAGTGPTGELFF. The CDR3 DNA follows: TGTGCCAGCAAAGCCGGGACAGGGCCCACCGGGGAGCTGTTTTTT.